This record covers a single TCR beta chain. Produced via immunoSEQ multiplex PCR; TCRdb's table is partial and in-frame only. The table lists tens of thousands of clones, roughly 70% of them singletons, with more than 0.85% in the top ten. Germline V CDR1 and CDR2: MDHEN, SYDVKM. CDR3 length equals 16 residues. The V gene lost 6 bases and the J gene lost 0 bases, with 17 bases spanning the gap. This sample is part of a study of STAT5B mutations in CD4+ large granular lymphocyte leukemia. This sequence originates from a human donor in good health. The V gene is TRBV28, the J gene TRBJ1-1, with a weak D call TRBD1 (6 bases). Source material: CD4+ T cells from blood buffy coats. The CDR3 sequence is CASSLPGGGVNTEAFF. As DNA, the CDR3 is TGTGCCAGCAGCCTCCCGGGCGGGGGCGTGAACACTGAAGCTTTCTTT.